The following is a T cell receptor (beta chain) sequence with its context. Antigen unknown. This sample stems from a study of T cells in Graves' hyperthyroidism and ophthalmopathy. Regions amplified from RNA transcripts were the TCR beta CDR3 regions. During a first-round RT-PCR of the TCR CDR3, the HTBI primer set was used. MiXCR, run by TCRdb on the multiplex PCR reads, gives a single entry per CDR3 protein. The sample consists of some 500,000 distinct CDR3 sequences, around 22% of them appearing once. Study-wide points: Most thyroid clonotypes expanded above 0.001 were also detected in blood. Progression to ophthalmopathy was predicted a median of 6.5 months early.

Each ophthalmopathy patient scored at least 3 on the Clinical Activity Score and at least 4 on NOSPECS grade, with duration under 3 months. Each diagnosis was grounded in clinical symptoms, serum thyroxine and TRAb, thyroid ultrasound, and orbital computed tomography. V trimming: 4 bases; J trimming: 7 bases; junction bases outside the gene matches: 6. The CDR3 consists of 13 residues. CDR1 is GTSNPN and CDR2 is SVGIG in the germline V gene (reference sequence). The TCR comes from a woman in her thirties with Graves' ophthalmopathy. The rearrangement uses TRBV30 and TRBJ1-2, with 10 positions matching TRBD1. What was sequenced was blood. The CDR3 nucleotides are TGTGCCTGGAAGGGAGGACAGGGGGGTGGCTACACCTTC. It encodes CAWKGGQGGGYTF.